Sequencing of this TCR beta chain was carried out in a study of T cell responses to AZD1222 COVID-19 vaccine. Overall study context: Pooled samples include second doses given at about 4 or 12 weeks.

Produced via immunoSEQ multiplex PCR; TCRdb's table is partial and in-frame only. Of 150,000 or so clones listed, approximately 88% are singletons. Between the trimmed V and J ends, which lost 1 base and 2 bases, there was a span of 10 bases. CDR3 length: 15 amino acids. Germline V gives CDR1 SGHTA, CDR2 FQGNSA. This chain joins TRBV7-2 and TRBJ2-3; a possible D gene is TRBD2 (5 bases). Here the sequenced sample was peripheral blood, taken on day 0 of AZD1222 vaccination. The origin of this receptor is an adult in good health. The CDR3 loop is CASSLGTYYTDTQYF. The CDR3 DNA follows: TGTGCCAGCAGCTTAGGGACTTACTACACAGATACGCAGTATTTT.